What follows are 29 T cell receptor beta chains derived from one specimen sequenced in a study of T cells in Graves' hyperthyroidism and ophthalmopathy. RNA transcripts served as the template for amplifying TCR beta CDR3 regions. Using the HTBI primer set, a first-round RT-PCR was run on the TCR CDR3. A single record per CDR3 protein comes from TCRdb applying MiXCR to the multiplex PCR reads. The sample includes about 410,000 distinct CDR3 sequences, more than 12% seen only once; the top ten take about 20%. The sequencing input was blood. The receptor set was obtained from a woman aged 25-40 years with Graves' ophthalmopathy.

This clonotype was recorded many times. The chain uses TRBV12-5 and TRBJ1-5; D not resolved. The CDR3 extends over 14 amino acids. V dropped 6 bases and J dropped 2 bases, with 11 bases sitting between them. Looked up from germline, CDR1 is LGHNT and CDR2 is FRNRAP. CDR3 residues: CASGPSGGNQPQHF. As DNA, the CDR3 is TGTGCTAGTGGCCCGTCAGGCGGCAATCAGCCCCAGCATTTT.

The chain recombines TRBV9 with TRBJ1-6, with 9 nucleotides matching TRBD1. There are 15 residues in the CDR3. J was trimmed by 10 bases and V by 3 bases; bases with no gene match: 8. Per germline, CDR1 SGDLS and CDR2 YYNGEE. The CDR3, as DNA: TGTGCCAGCAGCGGGGGGACAGGGTCAGGCTCACCCCTCCACTTT. It encodes CASSGGTGSGSPLHF.

This clonotype was observed at least ten times. This chain uses TRBV7-8 with TRBJ2-3; 10 nucleotides align to TRBD2. Germline V gene sequence: CDR1 SGHVS, CDR2 FQNEAQ. The V segment lost 7 bases and the J segment 0 bases; nucleotides outside the gene matches: 4. The CDR3 runs 15 residues. The DNA of the CDR3 is TGTGCCAGCACTAGCGGGGGAGCTAGCACAGATACGCAGTATTTT. It is translated as CASTSGGASTDTQYF.

This clonotype was recorded many times. The V call is TRBV24-1, the J call TRBJ2-1; 9 bases match TRBD2. Trimming cost V 1 base and J 3 bases; bases outside gene matches: 6. The length of the CDR3 is 17 residues. Germline CDR1 is KGHDR and CDR2 is SFDVKD. CDR3: CATSDFLQAGGYNEQFF. CDR3 nucleotides: TGTGCCACCAGTGATTTTCTTCAAGCGGGGGGCTACAATGAGCAGTTCTTC.

The chain has TRBV20-1 and TRBJ2-3, with D maybe TRBD2 (6 bases). CDR1 DFQATT and CDR2 SNEGSKA come from the germline V gene (reference sequence). The length of the CDR3 is 14 residues. V lost 4 bases to trimming and J lost 4 bases, with 15 bases between them. CDR3 nucleotides: TGCAGTGCTATGGGCGGGGCTCTTCCAGATACGCAGTATTTT. This sequence encodes CSAMGGALPDTQYF.

This clonotype was observed at least ten times. This chain uses TRBV15 with TRBJ1-1; no clear D gene. Germline V CDR1 and CDR2: LNHNV, YYDKDF (reference sequence). V dropped 1 base and J dropped 0 bases, with 9 bases sitting between them. This CDR3 is built from 15 residues. This CDR3 is CATSRADTLNTEAFF. The CDR3 DNA sequence: TGTGCCACCAGCAGAGCCGATACACTGAACACTGAAGCTTTCTTT.

This clonotype came up many times. J is TRBJ2-3 and V is TRBV27, with TRBD2 as a possible D gene (6 bases). This CDR3 region has 15 residues. In germline, CDR1 is MNHEY, CDR2 SMNVEV (reference sequence). Trimming took 2 bases from V and 6 from J, leaving 15 bases between them. CDR3 sequence (DNA): TGTGCCAGCAGTTTAAGGAGGGACCTGCTCGATACGCAGTATTTT. This gives the protein CASSLRRDLLDTQYF.

The chain recombines TRBV7-8 with TRBJ1-6, with 9 bases that match TRBD1. V was clipped by 4 bases and J by 10 bases; unmatched bases: 11. CDR3 length: 16 residues. The germline CDR1 and CDR2 sequences are SGHVS and FQNEAQ. CDR3 residues: CASSSMTGTGISPLHF. The CDR3 region has the DNA TGTGCCAGCAGCTCTATGACCGGGACAGGGATCTCACCCCTCCACTTT.

In regard to this clonotype: It may be a read error: a sequence one base away is much more abundant. V is TRBV20-1 and J is TRBJ2-5; 15 bases match TRBD2. Per germline, CDR1 DFQATT and CDR2 SNEGSKA (reference sequence). CDR3 length equals 16 residues. CDR3 region: CSVPGLAGGTQEAQYF. The CDR3 DNA follows: TGCAGTGTCCCGGGACTAGCGGGGGGAACTCAAGAGGCCCAGTACTTC.

Details on this clonotype: Without the conserved terminal phenylalanine or tryptophan, this CDR3 likely stems from a read error. This sequence joins TRBV24-1 and TRBJ1-5; D gene uncertain. Germline V lookup: CDR1 KGHDR, CDR2 SFDVKD. CDR3 length equals 14 residues. The V end was cut by 0 bases, the J end by 0 bases, with 2 bases between. CDR3 protein: CATSDLDSNQPQHL. The CDR3 DNA reads TGTGCCACCAGTGATTTGGATAGCAATCAGCCCCAGCATCTT.

Ten or more counts support this clonotype. The chain employs TRBV7-2 and TRBJ2-1; TRBD2 matches 8 bases. V shed 4 bases and J 9 bases; nucleotides not matched to a gene: 11. The CDR3 totals 15 residues. CDR1 SGHTA and CDR2 FQGNSA come from the germline V gene. CDR3 in amino acids: CASSSGTRWAGEQFF. In nucleotides, the CDR3 is TGTGCCAGCAGCTCCGGGACTAGGTGGGCGGGTGAGCAGTTCTTC.

The table lists this clonotype with many counts. The genes are TRBV13 and TRBJ2-5; 7 bases are a match to TRBD2. Germline CDR1 is PRHDT and CDR2 is FYEKMQ (reference sequence). The CDR3 loop spans 17 amino acids. V lost 4 bases to trimming and J lost 5 bases; unmatched junction nucleotides: 16. The CDR3 reads CASSSTSGGLGSETQYF. CDR3 nucleotides: TGTGCCAGCAGCTCAACCTCCGGAGGACTAGGAAGCGAGACCCAGTACTTC.

The chain uses TRBV18 and TRBJ1-3, with D possibly TRBD1 on 5 matching bases. Germline assignment: CDR1 KGHSH and CDR2 LQKENI. There are 17 residues in the CDR3. V lost 0 bases to trimming and J lost 0 bases, with 12 bases between them. CDR3 sequence reads: CASSPPEQALSGNTIYF. In nucleotides, the CDR3 is TGTGCCAGCTCACCACCCGAACAGGCCCTCTCTGGAAACACCATATATTTT. Variable domain in full (rest from reference TRBV18 and TRBJ1-3): NAGVMQNPRHLVRRRGQEARLRCSPMKGHSHVYWYRQLPEEGLKFMVYLQKENIIDESGMPKERFSAEFPKEGPSILRIQQVVRGDSAAYFCASSPPEQALSGNTIYFGEGSWLTVV.

This clonotype appeared many times. The chain uses TRBV5-5 and TRBJ2-5, with a weak D call TRBD2 (6 bases). V lost 6 bases to trimming and J lost 1 base, with 16 bases between them. The CDR3 has 15 residues. CDR1 SGHKS and CDR2 YYEKEE come from the germline V gene (reference sequence). The CDR3 is CASTLFGRSQETQYF. The CDR3 DNA is TGTGCCAGCACCCTATTTGGGAGGAGCCAAGAGACCCAGTACTTC.

The rearrangement links TRBV20-1 to TRBJ1-6, with D perhaps matching TRBD1 (5 bases). V shed 0 bases and J shed 5 bases, with 23 bases lying between them. CDR1 and CDR2 from the germline V gene are DFQATT and SNEGSKA (reference sequence). The CDR3 is 19 amino acids. CDR3 nucleotide sequence: TGCAGTGCTAGAGAACAAACCCTGCGGGACCACTTTAATAATTCACCCCTCCACTTT. This encodes CSAREQTLRDHFNNSPLHF.

This clonotype was detected ten times or more. V and J are TRBV30 and TRBJ2-2; 7 bases line up with TRBD2. The CDR3 is 15 residues long. In germline, CDR1 is GTSNPN, CDR2 SVGIG (reference sequence). Trimming cost V 0 bases and J 4 bases; bases outside gene matches: 5. CDR3 sequence (DNA): TGTGCCTGGAGTGTCAGCGGGGCGGCCACCGGGGAGCTGTTTTTT. As protein: CAWSVSGAATGELFF. Based on the CDR3 plus reference TRBV30 and TRBJ2-2, the full variable domain is SQTIHQWPATLVQPVGSPLSLECTVEGTSNPNLYWYRQAAGRGLQLLFYSVGIGQISSEVPQNLSASRPQDRQFILSSKKLLLSDSGFYLCAWSVSGAATGELFFGEGSRLTVL.

This clonotype showed up just once. A much larger clone is a single base away; this may be a read error. This sequence joins TRBV12-3 or TRBV12-4 and TRBJ2-2; possibly TRBD2 for D (7 bases). This CDR3 spans 16 amino acids. The CDR3 region has the DNA TGTTCCAGCACCATTCCGGGGGGCATGAACACCGGGGAGCTGTTTTTT. Protein: CSSTIPGGMNTGELFF.

This clonotype came up many times. The chain couples TRBV6-1 to TRBJ1-2; D not certain. The germline V gene has CDR1 MNHNS and CDR2 SASEGT. Trimming pared 6 bases from V and 2 bases from J, leaving 13 bases between. This CDR3 comprises 14 residues. The CDR3 is CASRPWTVNYGYTF. CDR3 DNA sequence: TGTGCCAGCAGACCCTGGACGGTCAACTATGGCTACACCTTC.

The chain is built from TRBV7-2 and TRBJ2-1; 8 nucleotides align to TRBD2. The germline V gene has CDR1 SGHTA and CDR2 FQGNSA. CDR3 length: 17 amino acids. Germline trimming cut 1 base from V and 3 bases from J; bases unmatched to any gene: 8. The CDR3 sequence is CASSLVTSGGRYNEQFF. DNA of the CDR3: TGTGCCAGCAGCTTAGTTACCAGCGGGGGACGCTACAATGAGCAGTTCTTC.

With regard to this clonotype: A much larger clone lies one base from this, so it may be a read error. As the CDR3 is not closed by the conserved phenylalanine or tryptophan, this likely results from a read error. The V and J genes are TRBV7-8 and TRBJ1-2; 7 nucleotides match TRBD1. CDR3 size: 13 residues. Germline V lookup: CDR1 SGHVS, CDR2 FQNEAQ. Germline trimming cut 5 bases from V and 8 bases from J; bases unmatched to any gene: 8. DNA for the CDR3: TGTGCCAGCAGCCCCGACAGGGAGAGAGGCTACACCCTC. Translation gives CASSPDRERGYTL.

In regard to this clonotype: Since a much larger clone is just one base distant, this may be a read error. The chain joins TRBV19 to TRBJ1-2; D perhaps matches TRBD1 (6 bases). CDR3 length: 15 residues. CDR1 is LNHDA and CDR2 is SQIVND in the germline V gene (reference sequence). Trimming removed 5 bases from V and 5 bases from J, with 18 bases in between. Here the CDR3 reads CASSPGTRGIYGYTF. CDR3 DNA sequence: TGTGCCAGTAGTCCCGGGACACGGGGGATATATGGCTACACCTTC.

On this clonotype itself: One base away lies a much larger clone, so this may be a sequencing read error. This sequence joins TRBV6-1 and TRBJ1-2; TRBD1 aligns across 9 bases. From germline, CDR1 is MNHNS and CDR2 SASEGT. The CDR3 contains 15 residues. The CDR3 loop is CASSEAPGQGRGCTF. The CDR3 DNA is TGTGCCAGCAGTGAAGCACCGGGACAGGGACGGGGCTGCACCTTC.

V and J are TRBV7-9 and TRBJ2-1; 9 nucleotides line up with TRBD2. CDR3 length equals 14 residues. V shed 5 bases and J 9 bases; nucleotides not matched to a gene: 8. Germline CDR1 reads SEHNR; CDR2 reads FQNEAQ (reference sequence). The CDR3 sequence: CASSPLRGGGEQFF. CDR3 nucleotide sequence: TGTGCCAGCAGCCCATTGCGGGGGGGTGGTGAGCAGTTCTTC.

Concerning this clonotype: Mismatch with germline at one junction end may stem from a read error. V usage is TRBV29-1 and J usage is TRBJ1-1, with 7 nucleotides matching TRBD1. This CDR3 contains 12 residues. Germline V gives CDR1 SQVTM, CDR2 ANQGSEA. CDR3 coding DNA: TGCGGCGTTGTACAGGGGTTCACTGAAGCTTTCTTT. Residues: CGVVQGFTEAFF.

Remarks on this clonotype: Given a much more abundant clone one base away, this may be a read error. The J gene is TRBJ2-5, the V gene TRBV20-1; D unresolved. Germline V gene lookup returns CDR1 DFQATT and CDR2 SNEGSKA (reference sequence). Deletions cut 4 bases from V and 9 bases from J, with 24 bases between. The CDR3 has 15 residues. CDR3 residues: CSATPTGRLVKAQYF. The CDR3 DNA reads as TGCAGTGCTACCCCAACCGGACGGCTTGTAAAAGCCCAGTACTTC.

The gene calls are TRBV2 and TRBJ2-7; 8 bases line up with TRBD1. Per the germline V gene, CDR1 is SNHLY and CDR2 is FYNNEI. J gave up 4 bases and V 6 bases, and 8 bases lay outside the gene matches. CDR3 length equals 14 residues. The CDR3 nucleotides are TGTGCCAGCAGATCTAGACAGGGGTTTTACGAGCAGTACTTC. It yields the protein CASRSRQGFYEQYF.

This clonotype came up many times. V usage is TRBV12-3 or TRBV12-4 and J usage is TRBJ1-5, with D hard to call. V lost 2 bases and J lost 7, with 6 bases in between. The CDR3 extends over 12 amino acids. CDR3 in DNA: TGTGCCAGCAGTTTACCCCCCCAGCCCCAGCATTTT. As protein: CASSLPPQPQHF.

This clonotype was recorded a few times. This chain links TRBV5-4 with TRBJ1-1; possible D gene TRBD1, 5 bases. This CDR3 spans 15 amino acids. Trimming shortened V by 2 bases and J by 0 bases, and 11 bases separated the two germline ends. CDR1 is SGHNT, CDR2 YYREEE, per germline (reference sequence). This CDR3 is CASSFAQGMNTEAFF. The CDR3, as DNA: TGTGCCAGCAGCTTTGCGCAGGGTATGAACACTGAAGCTTTCTTT.

The table lists this clonotype with many counts. J is TRBJ2-3 and V is TRBV28; D is possibly TRBD2 (5 bases). CDR1 is MDHEN, CDR2 SYDVKM, per germline. This CDR3 comprises 13 residues. Trimming removed 9 bases at V and 1 base at J, with 11 bases between. The chain's CDR3 is CASTLVGTDTQYF. CDR3 bases: TGTGCCAGTACACTAGTTGGCACAGATACGCAGTATTTT.